The entry below describes one T cell receptor (beta chain). Its antigen remains unidentified. The data were obtained in a study of blood T cell dynamics during melanoma immunotherapy. Overall study context: Standard first-line treatment here was pembrolizumab or nivolumab plus ipilimumab in metastatic melanoma. Notes on the study in general: Among sorted CD8+ subsets, immune-effector cells had the highest clonality and cell-free DNA similarity.

The data were produced by immunoSEQ multiplex PCR, yet TCRdb's version contains in-frame clones alone and is incomplete. Among approximately 13,000 clones listed, around 91% were seen once. The time point is: week 3, after first cycle of checkpoint inhibitor. At 12 weeks after first infusion, RECIST 1.1 defined response for most patients. No patient had earlier systemic cancer treatment, concurrent immunosuppressants, or another active cancer. This sequence originates from a human donor with melanoma. The sample was effector memory CD8+ T cells from blood, taken from a patient treated with checkpoint blockade.

The CDR3 DNA follows: TGTGCCTGGAGGAAAGGCATCCGTAGCACAGATACGCAGTATTTT. It is translated as CAWRKGIRSTDTQYF. The gene calls are TRBV30 and TRBJ2-3; no reliable D call. Germline values: CDR1 GTSNPN, CDR2 SVGIG (reference sequence). V dropped 3 bases and J dropped 0 bases, with 13 bases sitting between them. The CDR3 is made up of 15 amino acids.